The 14 T cell receptor beta chains below come from one sample, sequenced in a study of T-cell memory formation after mild COVID-19. TCRdb ran MiXCR on the 5' RACE reads and lists one entry per CDR3 protein. This table holds under 250,000 distinct CDR3 sequences, around 27% found once. Sequencing was performed on PBMCs or a T cell subset sorted from them (not recorded which). The origin of the receptors is an adult woman who had mild COVID-19 (a few samples of this study predate the infection). Cell type and time point are not known.

This clonotype was detected a few times. This CDR3 reads CASSPSGRTSQETQYF. CDR3 nucleotide sequence: TGTGCCAGCAGTCCATCGGGCCGAACATCCCAAGAGACCCAGTACTTC. The chain joins TRBV6-2 or TRBV6-3 to TRBJ2-5; D is ambiguous. This CDR3 has 16 amino acids. Germline V gene lookup returns CDR1 MNHEY and CDR2 SVGEGT. Trimming took 5 bases from V and 1 from J, leaving 17 bases between them.

The chain links TRBV6-2 or TRBV6-3 to TRBJ2-7; TRBD1 is a possible D gene (5 bases). CDR1 and CDR2 from the germline V gene are MNHEY and SVGEGT. This CDR3 has 14 residues. Trimming stripped 6 bases from V and 2 bases from J, with 14 bases between. CDR3 DNA: TGTGCCAGCAGCGCGGCCCAGGGCCCCTACGAGCAGTACTTC. Its translation is CASSAAQGPYEQYF.

This chain connects TRBV11-3 to TRBJ2-2; possible D gene TRBD2, 7 bases. The germline gives CDR1 SGHNT, CDR2 YENEEA. The CDR3 consists of 14 residues. V was shortened by 5 bases and J by 6 bases, with 13 bases between the two germline ends. The CDR3 DNA follows: TGTGCCAGCAGCCCAGGGGCGGGAGCCGGGGAGCTGTTTTTT. As protein: CASSPGAGAGELFF. The whole variable domain, remainder taken from reference TRBV11-3 and TRBJ2-2, is EAGVVQSPRYKIIEKKQPVAFWCNPISGHNTLYWYLQNLGQGPELLIRYENEEAVDDSQLPKDRFSAERLKGVDSTLKIQPAELGDSAVYLCASSPGAGAGELFFGEGSRLTVL.

This clonotype has just one count. The chain couples TRBV3-1 to TRBJ2-3; 7 bases are a match to TRBD2. Trimming at V came to 4 bases and at J to 4 bases, leaving 11 bases not matched to a gene. The CDR3 is 16 residues long. From germline, CDR1 is LGHDT and CDR2 YNNKEL (reference sequence). This CDR3 reads CASSRETSSNSDTQYF. The CDR3 DNA follows: TGTGCCAGCAGCCGGGAGACTAGCTCCAATTCAGATACGCAGTATTTT.

V is TRBV5-1 and J is TRBJ1-2; 7 bases are shared with TRBD1. Germline V gene sequence: CDR1 SGHRS, CDR2 YFSETQ. The ends lost 4 bases at V and 5 bases at J; junction bases unmatched: 11. CDR3 length equals 15 residues. The CDR3 region is CASSPSGRGDYGYTF. CDR3 DNA sequence: TGCGCCAGCAGCCCTTCGGGCAGGGGGGATTATGGCTACACCTTC.

The rearrangement links TRBV4-1 to TRBJ2-1, with D perhaps matching TRBD1 (7 bases). Germline V CDR1 and CDR2: MGHRA, YSYEKL. The ends were cut back, 3 bases at V and 4 bases at J, with 19 bases in the middle. The CDR3 covers 17 residues. CDR3 in amino acids: CASSQAGGTETYNEQFF. CDR3 nucleotide sequence: TGCGCCAGCAGCCAGGCCGGCGGGACAGAGACATACAATGAGCAGTTCTTC.

This chain links TRBV7-9 with TRBJ1-6, with 10 bases lining up with TRBD1. There are 13 residues in the CDR3. Trimming at V came to 5 bases and at J to 10 bases, leaving 2 bases not matched to a gene. Per the germline V gene, CDR1 is SEHNR and CDR2 is FQNEAQ (reference sequence). The CDR3 loop reads CASSEGQGSPLHF. The CDR3 coding sequence is TGTGCCAGCAGCGAGGGACAGGGGTCACCCCTCCACTTT.

The chain employs TRBV4-2 and TRBJ1-2; TRBD1 matches 8 bases. The CDR3 sequence is 15 residues long. Trimming at V came to 0 bases and at J to 3 bases, leaving 3 bases not matched to a gene. The germline CDR1 and CDR2 sequences are LGHNA and YNFKEQ. CDR3 in amino acids: CASSQEAGGHYGYTF. The CDR3 region has the DNA TGTGCCAGCAGCCAAGAGGCAGGGGGCCACTATGGCTACACCTTC.

The table lists this clonotype with a few counts. V usage is TRBV4-3 and J usage is TRBJ2-6; D gene uncertain. Trimming shortened V by 4 bases and J by 1 base, and 8 bases separated the two germline ends. In germline, CDR1 is LGHNA, CDR2 YSLEER. The CDR3 is 15 amino acids. The CDR3 is CASSPQLSGANVLTF. The CDR3 DNA reads TGCGCCAGCAGCCCCCAGCTATCTGGGGCCAACGTCCTGACTTTC.

This clonotype was seen only a few times. The genes are TRBV3-1 and TRBJ2-1, with 9 positions matching TRBD2. Per the germline V gene, CDR1 is LGHDT and CDR2 is YNNKEL (reference sequence). The CDR3 sequence is 15 residues long. The trim removed 1 base at V and 7 bases at J, leaving 5 bases unmatched. The CDR3 sequence: CASSQGGGATNEQFF. The CDR3 coding sequence is TGTGCCAGCAGCCAAGGCGGGGGGGCCACAAATGAGCAGTTCTTC.

The CDR3 sequence: CASSPPGQGVMRPEAFF. CDR3 DNA: TGTGCCAGCTCACCACCGGGACAGGGTGTGATGCGTCCTGAAGCTTTCTTT. The chain employs TRBV18 and TRBJ1-1, with 9 bases lining up with TRBD1. With 0 bases clipped from V and 6 bases from J, the junction kept 11 bases outside the gene matches. The CDR3 loop spans 17 amino acids. Germline V gene data show CDR1 as KGHSH and CDR2 as LQKENI. The full variable domain, rest sourced from reference TRBV18 and TRBJ1-1, is NAGVMQNPRHLVRRRGQEARLRCSPMKGHSHVYWYRQLPEEGLKFMVYLQKENIIDESGMPKERFSAEFPKEGPSILRIQQVVRGDSAAYFCASSPPGQGVMRPEAFFGQGTRLTVV.

V gene TRBV7-6 combines with J gene TRBJ2-7; D tentatively fits TRBD1 or TRBD2 (5 bases each). The CDR3 is 18 residues long. Germline assignment: CDR1 SGHVS and CDR2 FNYEAQ. V was shortened by 5 bases and J by 6 bases, with 29 bases between the two germline ends. CDR3 nucleotide sequence: TGTGCCAGCAGCCTATTTCCCGCCTCCGGGACCGAAGGAGGCGAGCAGTACTTC. The encoded protein is CASSLFPASGTEGGEQYF.

The rearrangement uses TRBV9 and TRBJ1-1, with D perhaps TRBD1 (6 bases). Trimming cost V 4 bases and J 4 bases, with 17 bases left between them. The CDR3 has 15 residues. In germline, CDR1 is SGDLS, CDR2 YYNGEE. CDR3 region: CASSPYQGPFTEAFF. In DNA, the CDR3 is TGTGCCAGCAGCCCCTATCAGGGGCCCTTCACTGAAGCTTTCTTT.

The table lists this clonotype with a few counts. V gene TRBV29-1 combines with J gene TRBJ1-2, with 10 bases that match TRBD1. CDR1 SQVTM and CDR2 ANQGSEA come from the germline V gene. There are 14 residues in the CDR3. J was trimmed by 5 bases and V by 1 base; bases with no gene match: 4. CDR3 coding DNA: TGCAGCGTTGAAGGTTGGGACAGGGGTTATGGCTACACCTTC. Its protein product is CSVEGWDRGYGYTF. Combining the CDR3 with reference TRBV29-1 and TRBJ1-2 gives the whole variable domain SAVISQKPSRDICQRGTSLTIQCQVDSQVTMMFWYRQQPGQSLTLIATANQGSEATYESGFVIDKFPISRPNLTFSTLTVSNMSPEDSSIYLCSVEGWDRGYGYTFGSGTRLTVV.